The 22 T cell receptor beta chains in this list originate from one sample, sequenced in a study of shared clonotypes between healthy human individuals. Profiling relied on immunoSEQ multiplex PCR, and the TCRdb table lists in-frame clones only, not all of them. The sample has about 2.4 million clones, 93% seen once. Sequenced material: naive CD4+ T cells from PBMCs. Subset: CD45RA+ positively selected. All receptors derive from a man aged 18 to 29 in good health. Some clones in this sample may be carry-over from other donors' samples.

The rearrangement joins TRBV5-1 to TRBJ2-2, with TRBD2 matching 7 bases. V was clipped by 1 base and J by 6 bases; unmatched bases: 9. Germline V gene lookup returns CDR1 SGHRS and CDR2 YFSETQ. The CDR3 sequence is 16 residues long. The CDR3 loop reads CASSLRQGGKAGELFF. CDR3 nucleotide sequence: TGCGCCAGCAGCTTGCGGCAGGGAGGGAAGGCCGGGGAGCTGTTTTTT.

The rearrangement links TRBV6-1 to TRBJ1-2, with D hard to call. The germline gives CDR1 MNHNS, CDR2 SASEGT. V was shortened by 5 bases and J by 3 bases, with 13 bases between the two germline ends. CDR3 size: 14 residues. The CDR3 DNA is TGTGCCAGCAGTTATACACCGGATCACTATGGCTACACCTTC. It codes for CASSYTPDHYGYTF.

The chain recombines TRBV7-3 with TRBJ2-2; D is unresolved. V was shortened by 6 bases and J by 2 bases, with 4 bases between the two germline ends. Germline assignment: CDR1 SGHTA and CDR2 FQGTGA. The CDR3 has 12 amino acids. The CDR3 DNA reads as TGTGCCAGCAGAAAAAACACCGGGGAGCTGTTTTTT. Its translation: CASRKNTGELFF.

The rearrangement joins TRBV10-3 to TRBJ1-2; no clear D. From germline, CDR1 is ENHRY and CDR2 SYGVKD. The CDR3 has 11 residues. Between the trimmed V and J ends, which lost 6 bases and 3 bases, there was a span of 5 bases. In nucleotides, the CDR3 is TGTGCCATCAGGAAAGACTATGGCTACACCTTC. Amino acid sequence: CAIRKDYGYTF.

CDR3 loop: CASNSVRGGWSDEQYF. DNA of the CDR3: TGTGCCAGTAATTCCGTGAGGGGGGGTTGGTCTGACGAGCAGTACTTC. V and J are TRBV19 and TRBJ2-7; perhaps TRBD2 as D (7 bases). V was clipped by 7 bases and J by 5 bases, with 24 bases between them. Germline assignment: CDR1 LNHDA and CDR2 SQIVND (reference sequence). This CDR3 has 16 amino acids.

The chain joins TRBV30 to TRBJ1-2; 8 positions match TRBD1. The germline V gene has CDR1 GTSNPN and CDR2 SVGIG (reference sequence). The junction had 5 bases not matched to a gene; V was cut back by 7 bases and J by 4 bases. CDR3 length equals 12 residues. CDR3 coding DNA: TGTGCCTTAGCAGGGGGCCTCTATGGCTACACCTTC. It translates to CALAGGLYGYTF.

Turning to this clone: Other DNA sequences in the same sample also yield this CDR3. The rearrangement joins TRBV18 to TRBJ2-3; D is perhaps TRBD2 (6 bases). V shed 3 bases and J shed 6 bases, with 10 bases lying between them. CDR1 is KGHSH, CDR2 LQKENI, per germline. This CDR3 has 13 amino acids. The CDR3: CASSPGSGDTQYF. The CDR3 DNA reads TGTGCCAGCTCACCGGGGAGCGGGGATACGCAGTATTTT.

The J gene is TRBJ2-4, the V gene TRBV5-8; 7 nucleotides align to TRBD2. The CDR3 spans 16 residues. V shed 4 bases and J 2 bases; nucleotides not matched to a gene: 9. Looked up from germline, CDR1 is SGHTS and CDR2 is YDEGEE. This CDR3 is CASSRGPGGSKNIQYF. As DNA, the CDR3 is TGTGCCAGCAGCCGCGGGCCCGGGGGGTCCAAAAACATTCAGTACTTC.

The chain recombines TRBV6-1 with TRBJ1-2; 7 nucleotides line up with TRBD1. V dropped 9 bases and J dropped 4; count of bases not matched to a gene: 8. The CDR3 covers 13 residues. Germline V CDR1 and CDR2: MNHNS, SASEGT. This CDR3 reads CASREGALYGYTF. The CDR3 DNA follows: TGTGCCAGTCGGGAGGGGGCCCTCTATGGCTACACCTTC.

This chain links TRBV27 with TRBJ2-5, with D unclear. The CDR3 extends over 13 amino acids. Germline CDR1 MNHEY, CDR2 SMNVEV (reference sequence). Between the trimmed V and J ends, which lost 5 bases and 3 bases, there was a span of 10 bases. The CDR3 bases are TGTGCCAGCAGTCGCTTCCTGAAAGAGACCCAGTACTTC. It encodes CASSRFLKETQYF.

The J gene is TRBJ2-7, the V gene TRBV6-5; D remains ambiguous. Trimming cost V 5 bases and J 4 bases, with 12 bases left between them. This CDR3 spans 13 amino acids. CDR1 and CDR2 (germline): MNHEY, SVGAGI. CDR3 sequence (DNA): TGTGCCAGCAGTGAAACCCTGGGGTACGAGCAGTACTTC. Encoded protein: CASSETLGYEQYF.

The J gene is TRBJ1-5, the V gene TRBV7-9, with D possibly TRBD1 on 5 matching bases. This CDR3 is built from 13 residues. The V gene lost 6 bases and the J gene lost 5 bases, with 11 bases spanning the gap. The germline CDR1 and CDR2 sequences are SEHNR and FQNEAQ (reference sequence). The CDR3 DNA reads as TGTGCCAGCAGTCGGGACGTGGATCAGCCCCAGCATTTT. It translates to CASSRDVDQPQHF.

CDR3 DNA sequence: TGTGCCATCAGTCCTAGTAGCCCCAGTGAAGCTTTCTTT. The encoded protein is CAISPSSPSEAFF. This sequence joins TRBV10-3 and TRBJ1-1; D gene unclear. The CDR3 has 13 amino acids. With 5 bases removed from V and 7 bases from J, the gap between germline ends came to 14 bases. The germline V gene encodes CDR1 ENHRY and CDR2 SYGVKD.

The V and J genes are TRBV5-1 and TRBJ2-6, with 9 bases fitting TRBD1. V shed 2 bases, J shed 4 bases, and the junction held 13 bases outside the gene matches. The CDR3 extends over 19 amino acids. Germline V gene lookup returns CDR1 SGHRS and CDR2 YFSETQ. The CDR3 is CASSFILITGGVGANVLTF. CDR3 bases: TGCGCCAGCAGCTTCATCTTGATCACAGGGGGCGTCGGGGCCAACGTCCTGACTTTC.

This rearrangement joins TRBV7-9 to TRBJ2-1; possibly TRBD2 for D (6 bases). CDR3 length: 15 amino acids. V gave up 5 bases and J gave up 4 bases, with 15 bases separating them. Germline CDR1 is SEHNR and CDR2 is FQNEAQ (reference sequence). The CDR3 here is CASSPRTTRYNEQFF. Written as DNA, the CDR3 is TGTGCCAGCAGCCCTCGGACTACTAGATACAATGAGCAGTTCTTC.

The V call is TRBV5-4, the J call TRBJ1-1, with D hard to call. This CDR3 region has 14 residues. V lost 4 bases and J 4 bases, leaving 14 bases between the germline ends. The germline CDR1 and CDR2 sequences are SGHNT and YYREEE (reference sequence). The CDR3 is CASSRPGVGTEAFF. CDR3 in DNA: TGTGCCAGCAGCCGGCCTGGGGTGGGCACTGAAGCTTTCTTT.

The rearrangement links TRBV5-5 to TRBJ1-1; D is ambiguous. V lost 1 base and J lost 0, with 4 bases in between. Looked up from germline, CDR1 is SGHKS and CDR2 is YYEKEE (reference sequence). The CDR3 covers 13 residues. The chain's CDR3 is CASSLRMNTEAFF. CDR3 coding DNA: TGTGCCAGCAGCTTGAGGATGAACACTGAAGCTTTCTTT.

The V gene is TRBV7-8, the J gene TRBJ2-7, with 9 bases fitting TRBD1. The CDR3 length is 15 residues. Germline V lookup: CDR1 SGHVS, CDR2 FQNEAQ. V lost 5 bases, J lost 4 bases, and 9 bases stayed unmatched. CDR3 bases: TGTGCCAGCAGCAGCAGGACAGGGGAGGGGTACGAGCAGTACTTC. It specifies CASSSRTGEGYEQYF. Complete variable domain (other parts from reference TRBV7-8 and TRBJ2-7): GAGVSQSPRYKVAKRGQDVALRCDPISGHVSLFWYQQALGQGPEFLTYFQNEAQLDKSGLPSDRFFAERPEGSVSTLKIQRTQQEDSAVYLCASSSRTGEGYEQYFGPGTRLTVT.

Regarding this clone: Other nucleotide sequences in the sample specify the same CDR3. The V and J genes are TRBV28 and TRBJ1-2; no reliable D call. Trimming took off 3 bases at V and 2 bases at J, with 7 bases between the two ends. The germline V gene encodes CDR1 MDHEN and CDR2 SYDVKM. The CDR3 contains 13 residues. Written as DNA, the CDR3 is TGTGCCAGCAGTTTGAACGGGAACTATGGCTACACCTTC. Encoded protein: CASSLNGNYGYTF.

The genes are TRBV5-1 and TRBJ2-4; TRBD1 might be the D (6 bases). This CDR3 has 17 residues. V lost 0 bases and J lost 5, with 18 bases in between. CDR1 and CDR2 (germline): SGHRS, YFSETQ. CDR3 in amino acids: CASSLVWMGTMQNIQYF. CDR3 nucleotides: TGCGCCAGCAGCTTGGTGTGGATGGGGACAATGCAAAACATTCAGTACTTC.

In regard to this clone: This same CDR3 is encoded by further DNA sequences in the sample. CDR3 bases: TGTGCCAGCAGCCGCGGAGGGATGAACACTGAAGCTTTCTTT. It translates to CASSRGGMNTEAFF. V gene TRBV4-2 combines with J gene TRBJ1-1; D call uncertain. This CDR3 spans 14 amino acids. Germline V CDR1 and CDR2: LGHNA, YNFKEQ. V lost 4 bases and J lost 0, with 9 bases in between.

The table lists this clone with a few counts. The CDR3 bases are TGTGCCAGCAGTCCCACGGCTGGAAACACCATATATTTT. This translates into CASSPTAGNTIYF. This sequence joins TRBV6-5 and TRBJ1-3; D ambiguous. This CDR3 has 13 amino acids. CDR1 and CDR2 (germline): MNHEY, SVGAGI. Trimming removed 5 bases at V and 2 bases at J, with 7 bases between.